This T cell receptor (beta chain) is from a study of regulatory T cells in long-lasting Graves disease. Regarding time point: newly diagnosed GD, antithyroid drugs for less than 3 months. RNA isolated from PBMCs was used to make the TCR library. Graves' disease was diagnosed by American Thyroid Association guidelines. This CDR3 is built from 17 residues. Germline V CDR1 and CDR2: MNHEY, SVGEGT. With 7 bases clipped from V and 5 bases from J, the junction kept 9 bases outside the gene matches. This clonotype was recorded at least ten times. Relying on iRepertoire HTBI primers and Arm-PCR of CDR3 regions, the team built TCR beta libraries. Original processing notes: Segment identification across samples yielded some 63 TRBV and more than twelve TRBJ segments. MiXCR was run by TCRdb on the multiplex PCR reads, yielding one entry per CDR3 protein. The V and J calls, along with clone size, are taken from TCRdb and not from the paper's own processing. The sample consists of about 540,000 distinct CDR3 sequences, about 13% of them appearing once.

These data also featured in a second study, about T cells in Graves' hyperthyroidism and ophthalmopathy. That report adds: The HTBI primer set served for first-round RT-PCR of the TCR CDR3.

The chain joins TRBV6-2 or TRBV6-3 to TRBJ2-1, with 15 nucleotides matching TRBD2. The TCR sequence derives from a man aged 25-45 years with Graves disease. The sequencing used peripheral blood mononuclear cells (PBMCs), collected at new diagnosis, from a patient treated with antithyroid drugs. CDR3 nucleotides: TGTGCCAGCACTGGACTAGCGGGAGGGGGGCTTCACAATGAGCAGTTCTTC. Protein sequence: CASTGLAGGGLHNEQFF.